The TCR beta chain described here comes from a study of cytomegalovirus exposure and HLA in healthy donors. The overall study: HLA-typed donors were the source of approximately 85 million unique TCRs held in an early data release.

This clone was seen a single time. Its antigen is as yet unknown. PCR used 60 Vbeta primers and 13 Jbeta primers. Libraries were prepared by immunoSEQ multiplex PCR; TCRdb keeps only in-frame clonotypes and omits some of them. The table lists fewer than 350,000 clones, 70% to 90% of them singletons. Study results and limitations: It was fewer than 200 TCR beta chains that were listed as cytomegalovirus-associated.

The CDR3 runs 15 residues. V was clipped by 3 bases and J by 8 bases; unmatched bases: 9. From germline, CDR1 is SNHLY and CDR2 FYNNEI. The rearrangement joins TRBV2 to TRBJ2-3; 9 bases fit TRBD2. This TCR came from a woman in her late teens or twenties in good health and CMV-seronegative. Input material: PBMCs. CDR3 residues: CASSERRGGATTQYF. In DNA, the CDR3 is TGTGCCAGCAGTGAGAGGCGCGGGGGGGCCACTACGCAGTATTTT.